The rows below give T cell receptor beta chains drawn from one sample of a study of shared clonotypes between healthy human individuals. Sequenced by immunoSEQ multiplex PCR; TCRdb stores in-frame clones only, minus some. The profile shows some 1 million clones, more than 65% of them singletons. Sample: memory CD4+ T cells sorted from blood. These receptors all stem from a man aged 18-30 years in good health. Each CDR3 is given with its conserved first and last residue. A D gene is named only where the DNA matches it firmly. Rows give clone size only sometimes, using once, few, many, or a class for an expanded clone.

v_call,d_call,clone_size,j_call,cdr3_aa,cdr3_nt
TRBV6-1,NA,once,TRBJ1-6,CASSGAFTLHF,TGTGCCAGCAGTGGGGCTTTTACCCTCCACTTT
TRBV2,NA,NA,TRBJ2-3,CASRHPRDITDTQYF,TGTGCCAGCCGGCATCCTCGGGACATCACAGATACGCAGTATTTT
TRBV5-1,NA,NA,TRBJ2-3,CASGTSSDTQYF,TGCGCCAGCGGAACCTCATCGGATACGCAGTATTTT
TRBV7-2,TRBD2,NA,TRBJ2-7,CASSLVPLAGGPREQYF,TGTGCCAGCAGCTTAGTTCCTCTAGCGGGAGGGCCCCGCGAGCAGTACTTC
TRBV30,TRBD1,NA,TRBJ1-2,CAWSVPGQTNYGYTF,TGTGCCTGGAGTGTACCGGGACAGACAAACTATGGCTACACCTTC
TRBV30,TRBD2,NA,TRBJ2-7,CAWSVRGVEQYF,TGTGCCTGGAGTGTACGGGGGGTCGAGCAGTACTTC
TRBV7-9,TRBD2,NA,TRBJ2-5,CASSPGGREETQYF,TGTGCCAGCAGCCCGGGAGGGCGTGAGGAGACCCAGTACTTC
TRBV5-1,NA,once,TRBJ2-3,CASSLAGGRTDTQYF,TGCGCCAGCAGCTTGGCCGGGGGCCGCACAGATACGCAGTATTTT
TRBV9,TRBD2,NA,TRBJ2-1,CASSGIAGMNNEQFF,TGTGCCAGTTCGGGGATAGCGGGTATGAACAATGAGCAGTTCTTC
TRBV6-5,NA,NA,TRBJ2-1,CASSYGDEQFF,TGTGCCAGCAGTTACGGTGATGAGCAGTTCTTC
TRBV19,TRBD2,NA,TRBJ2-3,CASSIDTSTSGGRADTQYF,TGTGCCAGTAGTATAGATACGTCGACTAGCGGAGGACGGGCAGATACGCAGTATTTT
TRBV6-5,NA,NA,TRBJ2-7,CASSSVEQYF,TGTGCCAGCAGTTCAGTCGAGCAGTACTTC
TRBV11-3,NA,few,TRBJ2-2,CASSSKTSGELFF,TGTGCCAGCAGCTCCAAGACTAGCGGGGAGCTGTTTTTT
TRBV6-1,NA,NA,TRBJ1-5,CASSGGRVNQPQHF,TGTGCCAGCAGTGGGGGCAGGGTGAATCAGCCCCAGCATTTT
TRBV6-6,NA,once,TRBJ2-5,CASAEGASGTQYF,TGTGCCAGCGCGGAGGGCGCCTCGGGAACCCAGTACTTC
TRBV6-6,NA,NA,TRBJ2-6,CASTLIQGAGANVLTF,TGTGCCAGCACCCTCATACAGGGCGCTGGGGCCAACGTCCTGACTTTC
TRBV11-2,NA,NA,TRBJ1-1,CASSLRGQRTEAFF,TGTGCCAGCAGCCTTCGCGGACAAAGAACTGAAGCTTTCTTT
TRBV9,TRBD1,NA,TRBJ2-1,CASSGQGASYNEQFF,TGTGCCAGCAGCGGACAGGGGGCTTCCTACAATGAGCAGTTCTTC
TRBV28,TRBD1,NA,TRBJ1-1,CASSGTGGNTEAFF,TGTGCCAGCAGTGGGACAGGCGGGAACACTGAAGCTTTCTTT
TRBV19,TRBD1,NA,TRBJ2-7,CASSLGTGYEQYF,TGTGCCAGTAGTCTCGGGACAGGCTACGAGCAGTACTTC
TRBV4-2,NA,once,TRBJ2-3,CASSQEEGGARDTQYF,TGTGCCAGCAGCCAAGAGGAGGGGGGGGCCAGAGATACGCAGTATTTT
TRBV6-5,NA,NA,TRBJ1-5,CASRGGSQPQHF,TGTGCCAGCAGGGGCGGGAGTCAGCCCCAGCATTTT
TRBV25-1,NA,few,TRBJ1-1,CASSELDTGDFF,TGTGCCAGCAGTGAATTGGACACGGGGGATTTCTTT
TRBV4-1,NA,NA,TRBJ2-2,CASSPEGGSTGELFF,TGCGCCAGCAGCCCTGAAGGGGGGAGCACCGGGGAGCTGTTTTTT
TRBV12-5,NA,NA,TRBJ1-1,CASGLMDSPRRAFF,TGTGCTAGTGGTTTGATGGACAGTCCAAGGCGGGCTTTCTTT
TRBV18,NA,NA,TRBJ1-6,CASSPTGRSYNSPLHF,TGTGCCAGCTCACCCACGGGGCGCTCCTATAATTCACCCCTCCACTTT
TRBV5-1,TRBD1,few,TRBJ1-5,CASSFEGAGQPQHF,TGCGCCAGCAGCTTTGAGGGGGCGGGTCAGCCCCAGCATTTT
TRBV6-1,NA,NA,TRBJ2-1,CASSEGKLEQFF,TGTGCCAGCAGTGAAGGAAAGCTCGAGCAGTTCTTC
TRBV15,TRBD1,NA,TRBJ1-1,CATSREPGGGRTEAFF,TGTGCCACCAGCAGAGAGCCAGGGGGCGGTCGGACTGAAGCTTTCTTT
TRBV5-6,TRBD1,once,TRBJ2-1,CASSWGQGAYNEQFF,TGTGCCAGCAGCTGGGGACAGGGGGCTTATAATGAGCAGTTCTTC
TRBV5-1,NA,NA,TRBJ2-7,CASSTLGDEQYF,TGCGCCAGCAGCACCCTGGGGGACGAGCAGTACTTC
TRBV6-1,NA,NA,TRBJ1-2,CASSEALTLVHYGYTF,TGTGCCAGCAGTGAAGCCCTTACACTGGTTCACTATGGCTACACCTTC
TRBV6-5,NA,NA,TRBJ2-5,CASSYTGKETQYF,TGTGCCAGCAGCTACACAGGGAAAGAGACCCAGTACTTC
TRBV19,NA,few,TRBJ1-5,CASSLRGAYQPQHF,TGTGCCAGTAGTTTGAGGGGGGCGTATCAGCCCCAGCATTTT
TRBV19,TRBD2,NA,TRBJ2-1,CASSRTSGSNEQFF,TGTGCCAGTAGCCGGACTAGCGGGAGCAATGAGCAGTTCTTC
TRBV18,TRBD1,many,TRBJ1-5,CASSPQQGSNQPQHF,TGTGCCAGCTCACCACAACAGGGGAGCAATCAGCCCCAGCATTTT